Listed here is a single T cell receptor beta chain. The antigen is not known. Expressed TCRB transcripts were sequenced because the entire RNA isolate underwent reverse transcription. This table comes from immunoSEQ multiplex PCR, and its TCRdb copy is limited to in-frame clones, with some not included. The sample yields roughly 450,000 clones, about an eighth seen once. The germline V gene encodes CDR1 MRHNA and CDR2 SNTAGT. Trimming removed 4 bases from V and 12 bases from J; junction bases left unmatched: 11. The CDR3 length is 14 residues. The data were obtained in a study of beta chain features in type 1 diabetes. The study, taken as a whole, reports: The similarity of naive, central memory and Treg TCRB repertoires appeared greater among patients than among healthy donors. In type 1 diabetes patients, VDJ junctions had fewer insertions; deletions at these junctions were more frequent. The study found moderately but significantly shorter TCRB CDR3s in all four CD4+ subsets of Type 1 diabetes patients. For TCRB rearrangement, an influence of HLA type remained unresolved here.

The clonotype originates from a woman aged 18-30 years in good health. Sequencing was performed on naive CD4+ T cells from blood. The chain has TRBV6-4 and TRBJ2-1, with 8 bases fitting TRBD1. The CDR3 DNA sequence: TGTGCCAGCAGTGCCTCGACAGGGGTTGGGTGGCAGTTCTTC. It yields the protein CASSASTGVGWQFF.